These 14 T cell receptor beta chains were all obtained from the same sample, sequenced in a study of CD8 T cells in Susac syndrome. Reverse transcription of roughly 0.5 to 1 ug RNA was carried out with random hexamers. A single record per CDR3 protein comes from TCRdb applying MiXCR to the immunoSEQ multiplex PCR reads. The table records about 47,000 distinct CDR3 sequences, more than 85% of them present only once. Sample: CD8+ T cells from PBMCs. The source is a human donor in good health.

The J gene is TRBJ2-7, the V gene TRBV13, with 9 bases matching TRBD1. The CDR3 covers 13 residues. Germline CDR1 is PRHDT and CDR2 is FYEKMQ (reference sequence). V dropped 7 bases and J dropped 3; count of bases not matched to a gene: 4. CDR3 protein: CASTSDRGYEQYF. In nucleotides, the CDR3 is TGTGCCAGCACCTCGGACAGGGGCTACGAGCAGTACTTC.

This chain connects TRBV4-1 to TRBJ2-7; a possible D gene is TRBD2 (6 bases). There are 12 residues in the CDR3. Trimming took off 1 base at V and 7 bases at J, with 8 bases between the two ends. The germline gives CDR1 MGHRA, CDR2 YSYEKL. CDR3 in amino acids: CASSQGTTEQYF. CDR3 coding DNA: TGCGCCAGCAGCCAAGGGACTACGGAGCAGTACTTC.

The V call is TRBV6-5, the J call TRBJ2-1; 11 bases fit TRBD2. Trimming cost V 7 bases and J 6 bases; bases outside gene matches: 8. Germline values: CDR1 MNHEY, CDR2 SVGAGI. CDR3 size: 15 residues. The DNA for the CDR3 is TGTGCCAGCAAGAAAGGGACTAGCGGTGGCAATGAGCAGTTCTTC. Translated: CASKKGTSGGNEQFF.

This sequence joins TRBV7-9 and TRBJ2-1; unclear D gene. The V end lost 5 bases, the J end lost 4 bases, and 9 bases lay between the germline ends. Germline V gene data show CDR1 as SEHNR and CDR2 as FQNEAQ (reference sequence). The CDR3 length is 13 residues. The CDR3 loop is CASSNDGYNEQFF. CDR3 DNA sequence: TGTGCCAGCAGCAATGACGGGTACAATGAGCAGTTCTTC.

J is TRBJ2-3 and V is TRBV10-3; 7 bases match TRBD2. J gave up 11 bases and V 4 bases, and 21 bases lay outside the gene matches. The CDR3 runs to 17 residues. CDR1 and CDR2 (germline): ENHRY, SYGVKD. CDR3 coding DNA: TGTGCCATCAGTGGAACGGGGGGAAATACGGGGGTAGACAAGCAGTATTTT. Translation: CAISGTGGNTGVDKQYF.

J is TRBJ2-7 and V is TRBV20-1; tentative D call: TRBD1 (5 bases). CDR1 and CDR2 from the germline V gene are DFQATT and SNEGSKA (reference sequence). The CDR3 has 15 residues. V lost 0 bases and J 5 bases, leaving 17 bases between the germline ends. The CDR3 sequence: CSARDTAGFRDEQYF. DNA for the CDR3: TGCAGTGCTAGAGACACGGCAGGGTTCCGGGACGAGCAGTACTTC.

In its sample, this clonotype was seen once. The DNA of the CDR3 is TGTGCCAGCAGTGAAGAGGGGGAGTCGGATACGCAGTATTTT. This codes for CASSEEGESDTQYF. The chain carries TRBV6-4 and TRBJ2-3, with TRBD1 as a possible D gene (6 bases). Germline CDR1 and CDR2: MRHNA and SNTAGT. V was cut by 3 bases and J by 6 bases, with 13 bases left in between. The CDR3 sequence is 14 residues long.

The chain links TRBV10-3 to TRBJ1-1; D unresolved. V was pared by 1 base and J by 2 bases, with 11 bases between. The V gene's germline CDR1 is ENHRY and CDR2 SYGVKD. This CDR3 has 15 amino acids. The CDR3 sequence: CAISEFWDYNTEAFF. CDR3 coding DNA: TGTGCCATCAGTGAGTTTTGGGATTACAACACTGAAGCTTTCTTT.

The V gene is TRBV2, the J gene TRBJ2-7; D may match TRBD1 or TRBD2 (5 bases each). The germline V and J ends were trimmed by 5 bases and 2 bases, with 16 bases remaining between them. The CDR3 loop spans 15 amino acids. Germline V gene lookup returns CDR1 SNHLY and CDR2 FYNNEI. The chain's CDR3 is CASSPGPRGTYEQYF. CDR3 coding DNA: TGTGCCAGCAGTCCTGGACCCCGGGGCACCTACGAGCAGTACTTC.

V usage is TRBV27 and J usage is TRBJ2-1, with D perhaps matching TRBD1 or TRBD2 (5 bases each). CDR3 size: 16 residues. V was shortened by 4 bases and J by 7 bases, with 20 bases between the two germline ends. Germline V CDR1 and CDR2: MNHEY, SMNVEV (reference sequence). CDR3 residues: CASSSIEGIVGNEQFF. CDR3 sequence (DNA): TGTGCCAGCAGTTCGATAGAGGGGATCGTGGGGAATGAGCAGTTCTTC.

The chain combines TRBV30 with TRBJ1-1, with no clear D. The V end was cut by 2 bases, the J end by 4 bases, with 11 bases between. Germline CDR1 GTSNPN, CDR2 SVGIG (reference sequence). The CDR3 runs 13 residues. CDR3 residues: CAWSSFPGTEAFF. In DNA, the CDR3 is TGTGCCTGGAGTTCCTTTCCGGGCACTGAAGCTTTCTTT.

The genes are TRBV27 and TRBJ2-1; D unresolved. Germline CDR1 MNHEY, CDR2 SMNVEV (reference sequence). Trimming took 5 bases from V and 4 from J, leaving 9 bases between them. The CDR3 runs 13 residues. The CDR3 protein is CASSGRSYNEQFF. CDR3 nucleotides: TGTGCCAGCAGTGGACGCTCATACAATGAGCAGTTCTTC.

The chain couples TRBV7-9 to TRBJ2-1; D not resolved. Trimming removed 2 bases at V and 13 bases at J, with 0 bases between. CDR1 SEHNR and CDR2 FQNEAQ come from the germline V gene (reference sequence). The CDR3 totals 8 residues. CDR3 loop: CASSLQFF. In DNA, the CDR3 is TGTGCCAGCAGCTTACAGTTCTTC. The full variable domain, its missing parts supplied by reference TRBV7-9 and TRBJ2-1, is DTGVSQNPRHKITKRGQNVTFRCDPISEHNRLYWYRQTLGQGPEFLTYFQNEAQLEKSRLLSDRFSAERPKGSFSTLEIQRTEQGDSAMYLCASSLQFFGPGTRLTVL.

The chain employs TRBV11-2 and TRBJ2-7; D not resolved. V was trimmed by 5 bases and J by 3 bases, leaving 5 bases between them. CDR3 size: 11 residues. The germline CDR1 and CDR2 sequences are SGHAT and FQNNGV. CDR3 region: CASSGIYEQYF. The CDR3 region has the DNA TGTGCCAGCAGCGGAATCTACGAGCAGTACTTC.